Sequencing of this T cell receptor beta chain was carried out in a study of metastatic and nonmetastatic thyroid tumors. As for the study in general: Malignant thyroid and benign thyroid patients provided blood and tumor or nodule tissue whose repertoires were compared. General study results and limits: Reportedly, malignant thyroid tumors had significantly higher TCR beta diversity than benign nodules, in blood and tumor.

V shed 3 bases and J 3 bases; nucleotides not matched to a gene: 10. CDR3 length: 17 residues. This clone is judged medium-sized. The antigen remains undetermined. TCRdb used MiXCR to call clones anew from the PCR reads. The table has around 30,000 clones, 20% to 25% seen once; the top ten hold over 2%. No patient received treatment before thyroid surgery. The origin of this receptor is a female donor with papillary thyroid cancer or a benign thyroid nodule (not recorded which). Some clones in this sample may be carry-over from other donors' samples. The chain combines TRBV12-3 or TRBV12-4 with TRBJ2-7; 11 bases fit TRBD1. The sample comprised blood. The CDR3 spells CASSFGTGGIRLYEQYF. CDR3 DNA: TGTGCCAGCAGTTTCGGGACAGGGGGTATTCGTCTCTACGAGCAGTACTTC.